The 19 T cell receptor beta chains in this list originate from one sample, sequenced in a study of blood T cell repertoires in COVID-19. TCRdb keeps only in-frame clones here, not all; method: immunoSEQ multiplex PCR. This sample carries approximately 38,000 clones, about 90% of them seen once, and the ten largest clones take around 4.5%. The specimen was peripheral blood. The source is a man aged 60 to 75 with COVID-19, enrolled during active disease.

The chain couples TRBV4-2 to TRBJ1-4; D perhaps matches TRBD1 (5 bases). The germline V and J ends were trimmed by 1 base and 8 bases, with 14 bases remaining between them. The CDR3 consists of 15 residues. Germline CDR1 LGHNA, CDR2 YNFKEQ. The CDR3, as DNA: TGTGCCAGCAGCCAAGTAGGCCAGGGCTTCGAAAAACTGTTTTTT. Amino acids: CASSQVGQGFEKLFF.

This chain links TRBV30 with TRBJ1-2, with a possible D match to TRBD1 (5 bases). Looked up from germline, CDR1 is GTSNPN and CDR2 is SVGIG (reference sequence). The CDR3 is 14 amino acids. Between the trimmed V and J ends, which lost 1 base and 1 base, there was a span of 10 bases. CDR3 DNA sequence: TGTGCCTGGAGTGAGGAAGGGGTTAACTATGGCTACACCTTC. Residues: CAWSEEGVNYGYTF.

This clone was counted only a few times. This chain links TRBV5-1 with TRBJ2-5; 15 bases match TRBD2. The CDR3 totals 16 residues. Germline V gives CDR1 SGHRS, CDR2 YFSETQ. Germline trimming cut 4 bases from V and 4 bases from J; bases unmatched to any gene: 5. The DNA of the CDR3 is TGCGCCAGCAGCCCTCGGGGACTAGCGGGAGGAGAGACCCAGTACTTC. Translating gives CASSPRGLAGGETQYF.

The V call is TRBV29-1, the J call TRBJ2-3; D possibly corresponds to TRBD1 (6 bases). This CDR3 has 14 residues. V lost 5 bases to trimming and J lost 1 base, with 13 bases between them. Germline V gives CDR1 SQVTM, CDR2 ANQGSEA. CDR3 nucleotides: TGCAGCGTTTCGGCAGGGGCTGGCACAGATACGCAGTATTTT. Translated: CSVSAGAGTDTQYF.

The rearrangement links TRBV19 to TRBJ1-5; D is perhaps TRBD1 (6 bases). This CDR3 spans 15 amino acids. The germline CDR1 and CDR2 sequences are LNHDA and SQIVND (reference sequence). Deletions cut 3 bases from V and 4 bases from J, with 13 bases between. In DNA form, the CDR3 reads TGTGCCAGTAGTATCAAGCTCAGGGGTAATCAGCCCCAGCATTTT. Translating gives CASSIKLRGNQPQHF.

Here the CDR3 DNA reads TGTGCCAGCAGACCCCGAGTGGGCAACTCCTACGAGCAGTACTTC. Residues: CASRPRVGNSYEQYF. This chain connects TRBV27 to TRBJ2-7; D uncertain. This CDR3 is built from 15 residues. V was pared by 6 bases and J by 0 bases, with 15 bases between. From germline, CDR1 is MNHEY and CDR2 SMNVEV (reference sequence).

The rearrangement links TRBV3-1 (or the pseudogene TRBV3-2) to TRBJ1-5; 12 bases match TRBD1. Germline assignment: CDR1 LGHDT and CDR2 YNNKEL (reference sequence). This CDR3 is 17 amino acids long. Trimming cost V 4 bases and J 1 base; bases outside gene matches: 5. The CDR3 nucleotides are TGTGCCAGCAGCCGAGGGACAGGGGGCCTAAGCAATCAGCCCCAGCATTTT. It codes for CASSRGTGGLSNQPQHF.

The chain carries TRBV6-2 or TRBV6-3 and TRBJ2-5; 10 bases are a match to TRBD2. The germline V gene encodes CDR1 MNHEY and CDR2 SVGEGT. V lost 5 bases, J lost 10 bases, and 10 bases stayed unmatched. This CDR3 contains 14 residues. CDR3 in DNA: TGTGCCAGCAGTCTCGGACTAGCGGCCAGGAACCAGTACTTC. Protein sequence: CASSLGLAARNQYF.

The chain has TRBV28 and TRBJ1-1, with TRBD1 matching over 9 bases. Germline CDR1 is MDHEN and CDR2 is SYDVKM. The CDR3 sequence is 14 residues long. J lost 4 bases, V lost 5 bases, and 5 bases had no gene match. CDR3 in DNA: TGTGCCAGCAGTCAGACAGGGGGTTTCACTGAAGCTTTCTTT. This codes for CASSQTGGFTEAFF.

CDR3 in amino acids: CASSLQVNQPQHF. In DNA form, the CDR3 reads TGTGCCAGTAGTCTCCAGGTCAATCAGCCCCAGCATTTT. V is TRBV19 and J is TRBJ1-5; D not certain. Trimming stripped 5 bases from V and 3 bases from J, with 8 bases between. Germline V gene sequence: CDR1 LNHDA, CDR2 SQIVND (reference sequence). The length of the CDR3 is 13 residues.

This sequence joins TRBV11-2 and TRBJ2-3; TRBD1 matches at 7 bases. There are 15 residues in the CDR3. Germline CDR1 is SGHAT and CDR2 is FQNNGV. The trim removed 2 bases at V and 3 bases at J, leaving 5 bases unmatched. DNA for the CDR3: TGTGCCAGCAGCTTATATTGGGGACAGACAGATACGCAGTATTTT. This encodes CASSLYWGQTDTQYF.

J is TRBJ2-2 and V is TRBV20-1, with D hard to call. The CDR3 covers 16 residues. The V end lost 3 bases, the J end lost 4 bases, and 18 bases lay between the germline ends. Looked up from germline, CDR1 is DFQATT and CDR2 is SNEGSKA (reference sequence). The CDR3 DNA is TGCAGTGCTAGTAATTTCGCGGAGTTATCCACCGGGGAGCTGTTTTTT. Translated, it gives CSASNFAELSTGELFF.

The chain joins TRBV30 to TRBJ1-5, with 8 bases identical to TRBD1. Germline V gene lookup returns CDR1 GTSNPN and CDR2 SVGIG (reference sequence). The CDR3 has 15 amino acids. V lost 3 bases and J lost 6; bases outside the gene matches: 10. DNA for the CDR3: TGTGCCTGGAGACCCCCGGACAGGGTCGGTCAGCCCCAGCATTTT. It yields the protein CAWRPPDRVGQPQHF.

This sequence joins TRBV20-1 and TRBJ1-5; D ambiguous. Trimming pared 3 bases from V and 7 bases from J, leaving 13 bases between. The CDR3 totals 13 residues. Germline V gives CDR1 DFQATT, CDR2 SNEGSKA (reference sequence). CDR3 nucleotides: TGCAGTGCTAGTTCGGGTGTTAACCAGCCCCAGCATTTT. Residues: CSASSGVNQPQHF.

The rearrangement links TRBV18 to TRBJ1-4; the match to TRBD1 covers 8 bases. The V gene's germline CDR1 is KGHSH and CDR2 LQKENI. Trimming took 3 bases from V and 7 from J; bases not matched to a gene: 4. The CDR3 is 14 amino acids. This CDR3 reads CASSPDRASEKLFF. The CDR3 DNA reads as TGTGCCAGCTCACCGGACAGGGCCAGTGAAAAACTGTTTTTT.

This clone was picked up a small number of times. The chain is built from TRBV12-3 or TRBV12-4 and TRBJ2-7, with D possibly matching TRBD2 (6 bases). V was pared by 5 bases and J by 5 bases, with 13 bases between. CDR3 length: 13 residues. The CDR3 DNA is TGTGCCAGCAGTCCAGCCGGGGGTAACGAGCAGTACTTC. Amino acids: CASSPAGGNEQYF.

This sequence joins TRBV14 and TRBJ2-1; 7 nucleotides line up with TRBD2. Germline V gene sequence: CDR1 SGHDN, CDR2 FVKESK. The trim removed 0 bases at V and 8 bases at J, leaving 4 bases unmatched. The CDR3 consists of 14 residues. The DNA for the CDR3 is TGTGCCAGCAGCCAAGAACGGACTAGAGATGAGCAGTTCTTC. Its translation: CASSQERTRDEQFF.

The chain has TRBV2 and TRBJ2-2; D is possibly TRBD1 (5 bases). The germline CDR1 and CDR2 sequences are SNHLY and FYNNEI. This CDR3 region has 13 residues. Trimming shortened V by 6 bases and J by 6 bases, and 11 bases separated the two germline ends. CDR3 residues: CASRGRVPGELFF. CDR3 bases: TGTGCCAGCAGGGGGCGCGTACCCGGGGAGCTGTTTTTT.

The chain is built from TRBV7-3 and TRBJ2-2; 10 positions match TRBD2. This CDR3 has 15 residues. J gave up 7 bases and V 5 bases, and 7 bases lay outside the gene matches. Germline loops: CDR1 SGHTA, CDR2 FQGTGA. The CDR3 region is CASSRLAGAGGELFF. CDR3 DNA sequence: TGTGCCAGCAGCCGGCTAGCGGGAGCAGGCGGGGAGCTGTTTTTT.